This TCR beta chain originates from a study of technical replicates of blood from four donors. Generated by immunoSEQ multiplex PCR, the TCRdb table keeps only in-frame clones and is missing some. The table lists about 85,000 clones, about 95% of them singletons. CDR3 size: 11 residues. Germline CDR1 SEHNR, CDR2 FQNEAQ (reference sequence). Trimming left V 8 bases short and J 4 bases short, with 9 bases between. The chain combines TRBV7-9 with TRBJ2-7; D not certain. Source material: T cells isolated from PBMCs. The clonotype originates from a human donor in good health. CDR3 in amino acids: CASGFYYEQYF. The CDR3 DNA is TGTGCCAGCGGTTTCTATTACGAGCAGTACTTC.